Given below is one TCR beta chain in context. This specimen comes from a study of blood T cell repertoires in COVID-19. Study summary: The United States, Italy and Spain provided the acute and convalescent COVID-19 samples.

The CDR3 contains 20 residues. The germline V gene encodes CDR1 LGHDT and CDR2 YNNKEL (reference sequence). Unmatched junction bases numbered 17, after V lost 0 bases and J lost 1 base. Per the authors' pipeline: By means of reference gene primer amplification, nucleated cell counts were estimated. The method was immunoSEQ multiplex PCR; TCRdb's version includes in-frame clones alone and lacks a portion of them. That table gives V, J and clone size, and the DNA gave D and trimming. Found here are about 210,000 clones, about 87% of them singletons; the top ten hold approximately 10%. This clonotype was sampled from a man between 18 and 35 years old with acute COVID-19. The genes are TRBV3-1 (or the pseudogene TRBV3-2) and TRBJ2-7, with TRBD2 identical over 8 bases. The sample consisted of PBMCs or T cells enriched from blood (not recorded which). The CDR3 nucleotides are TGTGCCAGCAGCCAAGATCGGCGCCCCCATGATCGGGAGGGGTCCTACGAGCAGTACTTC. It is translated as CASSQDRRPHDREGSYEQYF.